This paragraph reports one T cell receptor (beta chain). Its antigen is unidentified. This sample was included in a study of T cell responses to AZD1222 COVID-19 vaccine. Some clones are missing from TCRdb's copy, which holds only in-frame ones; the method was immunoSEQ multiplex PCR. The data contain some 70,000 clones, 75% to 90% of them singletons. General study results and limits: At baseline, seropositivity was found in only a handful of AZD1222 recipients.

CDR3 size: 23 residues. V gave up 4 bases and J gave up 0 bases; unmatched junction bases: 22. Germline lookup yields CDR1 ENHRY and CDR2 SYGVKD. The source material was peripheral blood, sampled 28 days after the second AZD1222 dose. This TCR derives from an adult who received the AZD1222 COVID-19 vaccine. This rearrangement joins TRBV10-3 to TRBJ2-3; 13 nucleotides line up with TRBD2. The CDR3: CAISGHGLAGALNPTSSTDTQYF. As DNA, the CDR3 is TGTGCCATCAGTGGCCATGGACTAGCGGGGGCCTTAAACCCAACATCTAGCACAGATACGCAGTATTTT.